This T cell receptor beta chain was documented in a study of regulatory and conventional T cells in RAG deficiency (dated by TCRdb to about 2017). General notes on the study: Autoimmunity is frequently associated with hypomorphic RAG mutations in combined immunodeficiency or atypical SCID. High-throughput TCR beta sequencing was used to compare the repertoire diversity and composition of Treg, conventional CD4+ and CD8+ T cells between RAG-deficient patients and healthy controls.

Inclusive of the bounding cysteine and phenylalanine, the CDR3 is 13 residues long. Only the CDR3 DNA is retained, 39 bases long and in frame from the first base. Here V drops 0 bases and J drops 8 bases, and the junction holds 3 bases not matched to any gene. As encoded in the germline V gene, CDR1 is SGHRS while CDR2 is YFSETQ. Before genomic DNA was extracted, conventional CD4+ T cells were isolated from blood as CD25-low CD127-high cells. Eight patients with RAG deficiency were studied: one with SCID, two with Omenn syndrome and five with combined immunodeficiency or atypical SCID. Library creation used the immunoSEQ multiplex PCR assay. Rearranged TCR beta chain products were amplified from the genomic DNA of sorted T-cell subsets and were then sequenced. From the authors' description of their analysis: Shannon entropy and Simpson indices were used to measure how diverse the repertoire of productive TCR beta rearrangements was. To gauge clonal expansion, the frequencies of the 100 most abundant productive TCR beta clonotypes among total reads were added together. The TRB repertoires were scored with a self-reactivity index built on which amino acids appear at CDR3beta positions 6 and 7. Repertoire analyses used two-way ANOVA; flow cytometric analyses used Student t or Mann-Whitney tests. In TCRdb, the immuneACCESS table is reduced to in-frame sequences with V and J assigned. These tables do not hold every clone; where another copy was compared, an unresolved V gene accounts for under half, and the others remain unexplained. Clone size and the V and J calls come from that table; the DNA yielded D and trimming. For this sample the table gives roughly 10,000 clones, of which more than 90% were detected only once. The ten largest clones add up to about 1.5% of the sample.

The paper's findings and limits, for the study overall: Sorted CD25-high CD127-low cells from Omenn syndrome patients may represent peripherally activated cells rather than bona fide Treg cells. Compared with control T-cell subpopulations, the RAG-deficient patients had markedly lower Shannon entropy and higher Simpson indices. All patient T-cell subsets had shorter CDR3 lengths; Omenn syndrome patients showed >85% Treg-Tconv repertoire overlap at nucleotide and amino acid level. Some T-cell subset analyses were not done for some subjects. Compared with controls, Omenn syndrome and CID/AS patients had 80 to 100-fold fewer unique TCR beta sequences in Treg cells, but only around 10-fold fewer in the other subsets.

Comment on this clone: What antigen it recognizes has not been identified. There are no base qualities to consult, and no much larger clone falls within one base.

The chain couples TRBV5-1 to TRBJ1-2; TRBD1 lines up with 8 middle nucleotides. The sequencing input was CD4+ effector T cells sorted from blood. This clonotype was sampled from a human donor with RAG deficiency presenting as severe combined immunodeficiency. The encoded CDR3 is CASSLGTGYGYTF. In nucleotides, the sequence is TGCGCCAGCAGCTTGGGGACAGGGTACGGCTACACCTTC.